This T cell receptor (beta chain) was sequenced during a study of blood T cell repertoires in COVID-19 (TCRdb year 2020). As for the study more broadly: Samples from collaborators originated in the United States, Italy and Spain and spanned both the acute and convalescent phases of COVID-19. Where available, HLA class I and class II types were obtained from metadata supplied by the sample provider rather than from assay-based typing. The dataset comprised deeply sampled blood TCRbeta repertoires from subjects exposed to, actively infected with, or recovered from COVID-19. Sample metadata almost always included a de-identified subject ID, COVID-19 status, age in years and sex. The prospective study material was composed of cDNA or gDNA derived from T cells, B-cell-depleted T cells, or PBMCs. The repertoires were released in a freely available public database intended as a resource for research on the immune response to SARS-CoV-2. The samples were drawn from two sources: the first 160 participants of the ongoing ImmuneRACE study, and 1,254 subjects contributed by 6 global collaborators. What the study reported, not specific to this receptor: The quantity of clinical and demographic metadata differed by source and by participant and was supplied without curation.

Collaborating institutions collected whole blood in K2EDTA tubes following their own protocols. For TCRbeta analysis, collaborators shipped samples in one of three forms: frozen whole blood, isolated PBMCs, or DNA extracted from either of those sample types. TCRbeta CDR3 regions were amplified from genomic DNA using the immunoSEQ Assay, a bias-controlled multiplex PCR. On the study's bioinformatics: Nucleated cell counts per sample were estimated from amplification of reference gene primers within the assay. To quantify the absolute abundance of each unique TCRbeta CDR3 rearrangement, sequence reads were collapsed and filtered. Productive Simpson clonality was computed per sample as the square root of Simpson's diversity index over productive rearrangements. Held by TCRdb, this immuneACCESS table contains in-frame sequences only and omits some clones. Under half of the omission traces to an unresolved V gene where checked; the cause of the rest is unknown. V and J calls and clone size come straight from that table; D and trimming were deduced from the DNA. The sample includes about 66,000 clones, with more than 70% observed a single time. The leading ten clones occupy roughly 7% of the sample.

V was cut back by 1 base and J by 7 bases, leaving a gap of 19 bases between them. From the cysteine up to the phenylalanine, the CDR3 has a length of 16 residues. Only the CDR3 DNA is retained, 48 bases long and in frame from the first base. The germline V gene provides CDR1 KGHSH and CDR2 LQKENI. In the case of this clone: Its target antigen remains unknown. The sample holds no much larger clone one base away, and base qualities are not on file.

Sequenced sample: peripheral blood. The V and J genes are TRBV18 and TRBJ1-1, with TRBD1 tentatively as D gene (6 bases match). The receptor's source is a man in his fifties with active COVID-19. The CDR3 reads CASSPQPSGGQLEAFF. The nucleotides read TGTGCCAGCTCACCACAGCCGTCGGGGGGGCAGCTTGAAGCTTTCTTT.